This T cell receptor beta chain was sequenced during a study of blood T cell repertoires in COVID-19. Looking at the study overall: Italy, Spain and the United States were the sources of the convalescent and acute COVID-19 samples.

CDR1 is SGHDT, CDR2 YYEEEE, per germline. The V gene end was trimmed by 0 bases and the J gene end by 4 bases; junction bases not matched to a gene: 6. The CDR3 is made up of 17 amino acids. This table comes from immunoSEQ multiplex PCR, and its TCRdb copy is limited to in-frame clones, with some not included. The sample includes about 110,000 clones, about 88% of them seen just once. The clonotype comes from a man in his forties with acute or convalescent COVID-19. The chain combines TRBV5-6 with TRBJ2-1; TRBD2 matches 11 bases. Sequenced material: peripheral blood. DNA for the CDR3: TGTGCCAGCAGCTTGGCGGCTAGCGGGAGGCTTTACAATGAGCAGTTCTTC. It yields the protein CASSLAASGRLYNEQFF.